These 28 T cell receptor beta chains originate from one sample sequenced in a study of T cell responses to AZD1222 COVID-19 vaccine. Assay used: immunoSEQ multiplex PCR; TCRdb lists only in-frame clones, some missing. The sample records about 74,000 clones, 75% to 90% being singletons. Sequenced here: peripheral blood, sampled on day 0 of AZD1222 vaccination. All receptors derive from an adult in good health.

V is TRBV7-2 and J is TRBJ2-6; D remains ambiguous. This CDR3 has 15 amino acids. V shed 5 bases and J shed 3 bases, with 11 bases lying between them. Germline V gene sequence: CDR1 SGHTA, CDR2 FQGNSA. As DNA, the CDR3 is TGTGCCAGCAGCCAAACATGGGGTGGGGCCAACGTCCTGACTTTC. It translates to CASSQTWGGANVLTF.

This sequence joins TRBV6-5 and TRBJ2-7; D may be TRBD1 or TRBD2 (5 bases each). There are 14 residues in the CDR3. Per germline, CDR1 MNHEY and CDR2 SVGAGI. Trimming took 5 bases from V and 5 from J, leaving 16 bases between them. CDR3 DNA sequence: TGTGCCAGCAGTCTTAGGGACCGCCGGGACGAGCAGTACTTC. This sequence encodes CASSLRDRRDEQYF.

The rearrangement joins TRBV2 to TRBJ1-1, with a tentative D call TRBD1 (6 bases). Germline-derived CDR1 and CDR2 are SNHLY and FYNNEI. V lost 2 bases and J 11 bases, leaving 9 bases between the germline ends. This CDR3 spans 11 amino acids. CDR3 in amino acids: CASSEQGWAFF. The CDR3, as DNA: TGTGCCAGCAGTGAACAGGGGTGGGCTTTCTTT. The full variable domain, in which reference TRBV2 and TRBJ1-1 provide the parts outside the CDR3, is EPEVTQTPSHQVTQMGQEVILRCVPISNHLYFYWYRQILGQKVEFLVSFYNNEISEKSEIFDDQFSVERPDGSNFTLKIRSTKLEDSAMYFCASSEQGWAFFGQGTRLTVV.

The gene calls are TRBV10-3 and TRBJ2-6; the match to TRBD1 covers 7 bases. Per germline, CDR1 ENHRY and CDR2 SYGVKD. The V gene end was trimmed by 3 bases and the J gene end by 2 bases; junction bases not matched to a gene: 10. The CDR3 sequence is 18 residues long. The CDR3: CAISDTPGQQTGANVLTF. CDR3 bases: TGTGCCATCAGTGACACACCGGGACAGCAAACTGGGGCCAACGTCCTGACTTTC.

This chain joins TRBV6-1 and TRBJ1-2, with D possibly TRBD1 on 6 matching bases. The V gene's germline CDR1 is MNHNS and CDR2 SASEGT. V lost 2 bases and J 5 bases, leaving 18 bases between the germline ends. The length of the CDR3 is 16 residues. The CDR3 DNA reads TGTGCCAGCAGTGAATGGGACACTCAGCGTATTTATGGCTACACCTTC. Amino acids: CASSEWDTQRIYGYTF.

The chain recombines TRBV6-2 or TRBV6-3 with TRBJ2-6, with TRBD1 matching over 7 bases. CDR1 and CDR2 from the germline V gene are MNHEY and SVGEGT. J gave up 0 bases and V 5 bases, and 1 base lay outside the gene matches. This CDR3 is built from 15 residues. The CDR3, as DNA: TGTGCCAGCAGTCGGGACAGCTCTGGGGCCAACGTCCTGACTTTC. It is translated as CASSRDSSGANVLTF.

The chain joins TRBV4-1 to TRBJ1-4; no definite D call. CDR1 MGHRA and CDR2 YSYEKL come from the germline V gene. The CDR3 contains 14 residues. Trimming left V 2 bases short and J 3 bases short, with 7 bases between. CDR3 protein: CASSQSAPNEKLFF. The CDR3 coding sequence is TGCGCCAGCAGCCAATCGGCCCCTAATGAAAAACTGTTTTTT.

J is TRBJ2-2 and V is TRBV7-6; TRBD2 is a possible D gene (6 bases). V was pared by 2 bases and J by 0 bases, with 7 bases between. CDR1 and CDR2 from the germline V gene are SGHVS and FNYEAQ. The CDR3 extends over 15 amino acids. For the CDR3, the DNA is TGTGCCAGCAGCTTATCGGGAGCGAACACCGGGGAGCTGTTTTTT. The encoded protein is CASSLSGANTGELFF.

This chain links TRBV3-1 (or the pseudogene TRBV3-2) with TRBJ1-5, with D unclear. Germline CDR1 and CDR2: LGHDT and YNNKEL (reference sequence). Trimming left V 4 bases short and J 6 bases short, with 10 bases between. CDR3 length: 13 amino acids. The CDR3, as DNA: TGTGCCAGCAGCCCAGATACTCGTCAGCCCCAGCATTTT. Its translation: CASSPDTRQPQHF.

This chain joins TRBV20-1 and TRBJ1-6, with D hard to call. The length of the CDR3 is 11 residues. Germline V gene data show CDR1 as DFQATT and CDR2 as SNEGSKA (reference sequence). V dropped 0 bases and J dropped 10 bases, with 4 bases sitting between them. The CDR3 DNA is TGCAGTGCTAGAGAATCATCACCCCTCCACTTT. Its translation: CSARESSPLHF.

This clone rates as medium-sized. The chain combines TRBV27 with TRBJ2-5; 8 bases match TRBD1. There are 14 residues in the CDR3. Germline CDR1 and CDR2: MNHEY and SMNVEV (reference sequence). Losses at the gene ends were 3 bases for V and 1 base for J; bases not matched to a gene: 1. The CDR3 nucleotides are TGTGCCAGCAGTTTCACAGGGGGCCAAGAGACCCAGTACTTC. It yields the protein CASSFTGGQETQYF.

V usage is TRBV27 and J usage is TRBJ1-3; D gene ambiguous. V was pared by 6 bases and J by 2 bases, with 14 bases between. CDR1 and CDR2 from the germline V gene are MNHEY and SMNVEV (reference sequence). CDR3 length: 15 residues. CDR3 sequence: CASRQGSTAGNTIYF. DNA for the CDR3: TGTGCCAGCAGACAAGGTTCTACAGCTGGAAACACCATATATTTT.

This clone was observed a handful of times. The chain is built from TRBV7-3 and TRBJ2-7, with 7 bases lining up with TRBD2. V lost 2 bases, J lost 0 bases, and 4 bases stayed unmatched. This CDR3 comprises 15 residues. Germline V gene data show CDR1 as SGHTA and CDR2 as FQGTGA. The CDR3 spells CASSLPAGLSYEQYF. In DNA form, the CDR3 reads TGTGCCAGCAGCTTACCAGCGGGACTCTCCTACGAGCAGTACTTC.

This clone was recorded only once. The chain carries TRBV7-9 and TRBJ2-1, with D uncertain. V was cut by 11 bases and J by 12 bases, with 38 bases left in between. Germline CDR1 and CDR2: SEHNR and FQNEAQ (reference sequence). The CDR3 has 18 residues. The CDR3 bases are TGTGCCGTCCCGCCGGCAGGAGAACGCCGAACAATGATGAGTGGGCAGTTCTTC. Its protein is CAVPPAGERRTMMSGQFF.

The V gene is TRBV7-2, the J gene TRBJ2-2; TRBD2 might be the D (6 bases). Germline CDR1 reads SGHTA; CDR2 reads FQGNSA. V shed 5 bases and J shed 0 bases, with 10 bases lying between them. This CDR3 region has 15 residues. DNA of the CDR3: TGTGCCAGCAGCCGGGACTCGGCGAACACCGGGGAGCTGTTTTTT. Translating it yields CASSRDSANTGELFF. Together with reference TRBV7-2 and TRBJ2-2, the CDR3 gives the full variable domain: GAGVSQSPSNKVTEKGKDVELRCDPISGHTALYWYRQSLGQGLEFLIYFQGNSAPDKSGLPSDRFSAERTGGSVSTLTIQRTQQEDSAVYLCASSRDSANTGELFFGEGSRLTVL.

The chain couples TRBV19 to TRBJ1-5; 7 bases match TRBD1. J gave up 0 bases and V 8 bases, and 4 bases lay outside the gene matches. Germline V gene data show CDR1 as LNHDA and CDR2 as SQIVND (reference sequence). This CDR3 is built from 14 residues. CDR3 nucleotides: TGTGCCAGTGTCCGGACAGGTAGCAATCAGCCCCAGCATTTT. Translation: CASVRTGSNQPQHF. Based on the CDR3 plus reference TRBV19 and TRBJ1-5, the full variable domain is DGGITQSPKYLFRKEGQNVTLSCEQNLNHDAMYWYRQDPGQGLRLIYYSQIVNDFQKGDIAEGYSVSREKKESFPLTVTSAQKNPTAFYLCASVRTGSNQPQHFGDGTRLSIL.

This chain connects TRBV11-3 to TRBJ2-2, with D perhaps TRBD1 (5 bases). CDR3 length: 14 residues. Trimming cost V 4 bases and J 3 bases, with 9 bases left between them. CDR1 SGHNT and CDR2 YENEEA come from the germline V gene. CDR3 nucleotide sequence: TGTGCCAGCAGCTCTACAGGAGACACCGGGGAGCTGTTTTTT. Its translation: CASSSTGDTGELFF.

J is TRBJ1-4 and V is TRBV15, with 7 bases fitting TRBD1. CDR3 length: 16 amino acids. CDR1 is LNHNV and CDR2 is YYDKDF in the germline V gene (reference sequence). Trimming removed 0 bases from V and 4 bases from J; junction bases left unmatched: 5. As DNA, the CDR3 is TGTGCCACCAGCAGAGATAGGGACAGAAGTAATGAAAAACTGTTTTTT. Its translation: CATSRDRDRSNEKLFF.

The rearrangement links TRBV9 to TRBJ2-5; D ambiguous. The CDR3 runs to 11 residues. The V gene's germline CDR1 is SGDLS and CDR2 YYNGEE. The V end was cut by 3 bases, the J end by 3 bases, with 3 bases between. For the CDR3, the DNA is TGTGCCAGCAGCGCCGAAGAGACCCAGTACTTC. Protein: CASSAEETQYF.

The chain links TRBV18 to TRBJ2-6; D is uncertain. Germline CDR1 is KGHSH and CDR2 is LQKENI. The length of the CDR3 is 18 residues. V shed 2 bases and J shed 0 bases, with 14 bases lying between them. CDR3 DNA sequence: TGTGCCAGCTCACCAGAGGCTTCGGGCAGCTCTGGGGCCAACGTCCTGACTTTC. This gives the protein CASSPEASGSSGANVLTF.

This clone was picked up one time. The gene calls are TRBV7-8 and TRBJ1-5; 8 nucleotides match TRBD1. Per germline, CDR1 SGHVS and CDR2 FQNEAQ. The J segment lost 4 bases and the V segment lost 1 base, leaving 6 bases of the junction unmatched. CDR3 length: 16 residues. The CDR3 bases are TGTGCCAGCAGCTTAGAAGGGACAGGAATAAATCAGCCCCAGCATTTT. Its translation: CASSLEGTGINQPQHF.

This chain joins TRBV2 and TRBJ1-4, with 7 positions matching TRBD1. The CDR3 contains 15 residues. The ends lost 6 bases at V and 8 bases at J; junction bases unmatched: 12. Germline CDR1 and CDR2: SNHLY and FYNNEI. CDR3 sequence reads: CASSPQGGGSEKLFF. The CDR3 nucleotides read TGTGCCAGCAGCCCTCAGGGGGGCGGATCGGAAAAACTGTTTTTT. The full variable domain, its missing parts supplied by reference TRBV2 and TRBJ1-4, is EPEVTQTPSHQVTQMGQEVILRCVPISNHLYFYWYRQILGQKVEFLVSFYNNEISEKSEIFDDQFSVERPDGSNFTLKIRSTKLEDSAMYFCASSPQGGGSEKLFFGSGTQLSVL.

The chain recombines TRBV18 with TRBJ1-4; D may be TRBD1 (5 bases). The germline gives CDR1 KGHSH, CDR2 LQKENI. V lost 3 bases, J lost 0 bases, and 11 bases lay in between. The CDR3 loop spans 16 amino acids. In DNA, the CDR3 is TGTGCCAGCTCACCTGGTCAAGGGGCAACTAATGAAAAACTGTTTTTT. It translates to CASSPGQGATNEKLFF.

The V call is TRBV28, the J call TRBJ1-1; maybe TRBD1 (6 bases). Germline V gives CDR1 MDHEN, CDR2 SYDVKM. The CDR3 has 14 residues. Trimming cost V 8 bases and J 2 bases, with 15 bases left between them. The CDR3 spells CASRLRGFNTEAFF. Written as DNA, the CDR3 is TGTGCCAGCCGTCTAAGGGGGTTTAACACTGAAGCTTTCTTT.

A few counts support this clone. The chain is built from TRBV25-1 and TRBJ2-6; D gene ambiguous. V was pared by 8 bases and J by 0 bases, with 5 bases between. Germline V gene sequence: CDR1 MGHDK, CDR2 SYGVNS. This CDR3 has 13 residues. The CDR3 protein is CASLDSGANVLTF. CDR3 in DNA: TGTGCCAGCCTGGACTCTGGGGCCAACGTCCTGACTTTC.

CDR3: CASSPKLAGANEQFF. The CDR3 coding sequence is TGTGCCAGCAGCCCGAAACTAGCGGGAGCGAATGAGCAGTTCTTC. The rearrangement uses TRBV7-3 and TRBJ2-1; 11 bases fit TRBD2. V gave up 5 bases and J gave up 7 bases; unmatched junction bases: 7. The germline V gene encodes CDR1 SGHTA and CDR2 FQGTGA. The CDR3 is made up of 15 amino acids.

This chain links TRBV27 with TRBJ2-7, with 9 bases fitting TRBD1. With V trimmed by 2 bases and J by 1 base, 3 bases remained unmatched. Germline V gene sequence: CDR1 MNHEY, CDR2 SMNVEV (reference sequence). This CDR3 has 15 amino acids. The CDR3 DNA reads TGTGCCAGCAGTTTAAGGGGGACAGGGTCCTACGAGCAGTACTTC. It encodes CASSLRGTGSYEQYF.

J is TRBJ2-6 and V is TRBV7-3; D is unclear. Trimming shortened V by 4 bases and J by 0 bases, and 10 bases separated the two germline ends. In germline, CDR1 is SGHTA, CDR2 FQGTGA. This CDR3 contains 16 residues. The DNA of the CDR3 is TGTGCCAGCAGCTCCCGGGTCACCTCTGGGGCCAACGTCCTGACTTTC. Translating it yields CASSSRVTSGANVLTF.